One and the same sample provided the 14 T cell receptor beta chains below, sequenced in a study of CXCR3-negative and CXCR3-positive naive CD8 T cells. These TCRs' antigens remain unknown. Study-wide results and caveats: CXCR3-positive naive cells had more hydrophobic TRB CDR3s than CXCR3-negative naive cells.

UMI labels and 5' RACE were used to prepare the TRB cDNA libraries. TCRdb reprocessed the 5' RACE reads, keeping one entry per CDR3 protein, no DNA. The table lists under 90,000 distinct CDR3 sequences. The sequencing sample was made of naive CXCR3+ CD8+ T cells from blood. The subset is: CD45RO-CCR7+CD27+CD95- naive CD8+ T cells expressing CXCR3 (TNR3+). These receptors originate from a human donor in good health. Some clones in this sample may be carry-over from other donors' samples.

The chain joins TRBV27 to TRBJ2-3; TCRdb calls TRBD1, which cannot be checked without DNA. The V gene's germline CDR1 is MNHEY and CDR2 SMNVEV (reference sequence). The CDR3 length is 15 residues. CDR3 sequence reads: CASSPGTVPGDTQYF.

Here the CDR3 reads CASSLGIREQFF. The chain joins TRBV5-6 to TRBJ2-1. CDR1 and CDR2 from the germline V gene are SGHDT and YYEEEE. CDR3 length: 12 residues.

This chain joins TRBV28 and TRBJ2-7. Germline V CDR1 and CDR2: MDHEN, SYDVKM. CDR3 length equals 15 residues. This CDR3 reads CASSRLTSELYEQYF.

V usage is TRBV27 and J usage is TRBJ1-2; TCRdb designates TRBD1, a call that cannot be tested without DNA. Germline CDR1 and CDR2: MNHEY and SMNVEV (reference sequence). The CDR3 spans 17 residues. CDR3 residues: CASSLSFRGHRDYGYTF.

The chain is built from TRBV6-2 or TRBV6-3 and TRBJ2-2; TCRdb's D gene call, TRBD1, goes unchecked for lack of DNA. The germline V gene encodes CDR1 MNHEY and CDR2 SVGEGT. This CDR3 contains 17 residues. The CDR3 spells CASSYSRSGEDTGELFF.

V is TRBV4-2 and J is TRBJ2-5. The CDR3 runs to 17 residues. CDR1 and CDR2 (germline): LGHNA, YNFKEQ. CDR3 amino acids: CASSQVDGVPTQETQYF.

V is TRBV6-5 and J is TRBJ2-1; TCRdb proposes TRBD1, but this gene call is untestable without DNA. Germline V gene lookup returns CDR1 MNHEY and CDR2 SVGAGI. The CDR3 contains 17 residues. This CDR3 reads CASSYYRTKSSYNEQFF.

The chain's CDR3 is CASSTNRDRANEQFF. The J gene is TRBJ2-1, the V gene TRBV6-1; TCRdb outputs TRBD1, but without DNA this stays unchecked. CDR3 length: 15 residues. CDR1 is MNHNS, CDR2 SASEGT, per germline.

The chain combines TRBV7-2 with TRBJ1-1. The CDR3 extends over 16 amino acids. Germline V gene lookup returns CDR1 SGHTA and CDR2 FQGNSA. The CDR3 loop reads CASSFNPDIMNTEAFF.

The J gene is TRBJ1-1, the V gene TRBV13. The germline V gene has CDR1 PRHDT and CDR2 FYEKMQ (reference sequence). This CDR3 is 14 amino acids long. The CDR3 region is CASSLSLEGAVAFF.

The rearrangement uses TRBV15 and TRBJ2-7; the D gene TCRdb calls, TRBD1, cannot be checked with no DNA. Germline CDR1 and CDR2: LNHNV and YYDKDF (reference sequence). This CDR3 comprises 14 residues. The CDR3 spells CATSRGQGAAEQYF.

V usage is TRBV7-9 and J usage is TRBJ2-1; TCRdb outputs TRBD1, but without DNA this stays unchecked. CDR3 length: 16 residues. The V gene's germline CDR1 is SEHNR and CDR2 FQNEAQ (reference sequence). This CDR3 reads CASSKSPDGGVDEQFF.

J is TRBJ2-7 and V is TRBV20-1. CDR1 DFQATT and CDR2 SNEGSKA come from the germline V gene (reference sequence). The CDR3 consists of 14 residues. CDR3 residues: CSARRFIGAYEQYF.

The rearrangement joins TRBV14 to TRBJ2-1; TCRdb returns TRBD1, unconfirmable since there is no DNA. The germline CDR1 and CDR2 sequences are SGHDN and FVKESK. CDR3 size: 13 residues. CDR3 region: CASSQGRYNEQFF.